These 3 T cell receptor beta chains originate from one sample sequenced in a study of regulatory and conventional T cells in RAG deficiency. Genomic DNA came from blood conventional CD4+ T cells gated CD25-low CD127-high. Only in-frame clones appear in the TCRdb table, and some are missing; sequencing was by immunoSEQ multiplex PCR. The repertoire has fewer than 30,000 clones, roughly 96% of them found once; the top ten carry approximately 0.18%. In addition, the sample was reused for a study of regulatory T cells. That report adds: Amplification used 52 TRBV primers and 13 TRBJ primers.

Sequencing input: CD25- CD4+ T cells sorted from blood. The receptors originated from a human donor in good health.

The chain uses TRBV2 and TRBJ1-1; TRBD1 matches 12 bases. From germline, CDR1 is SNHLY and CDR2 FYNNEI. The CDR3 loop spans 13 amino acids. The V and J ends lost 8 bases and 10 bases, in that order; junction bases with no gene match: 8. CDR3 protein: CASGGDRGLAAFF. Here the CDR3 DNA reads TGTGCCAGCGGGGGGGACAGGGGGCTCGCAGCTTTCTTT.

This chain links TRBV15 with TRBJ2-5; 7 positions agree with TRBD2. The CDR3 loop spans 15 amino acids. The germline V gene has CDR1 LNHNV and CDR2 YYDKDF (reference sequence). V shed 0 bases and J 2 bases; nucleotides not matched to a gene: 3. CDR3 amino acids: CATSRDGRGQETQYF. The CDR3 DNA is TGTGCCACCAGCAGAGATGGGCGGGGGCAAGAGACCCAGTACTTC.

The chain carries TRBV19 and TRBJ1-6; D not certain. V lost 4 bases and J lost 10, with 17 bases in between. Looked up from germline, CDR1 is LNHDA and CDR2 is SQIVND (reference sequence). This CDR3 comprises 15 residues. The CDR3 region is CASSTPGLGGSPLHF. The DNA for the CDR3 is TGTGCCAGTAGTACTCCCGGGTTAGGAGGGTCACCCCTCCACTTT.